Sequencing of this TCR beta chain was carried out in a study of OX40 agonist ivuxolimab in advanced cancers. The protocol was immunoSEQ multiplex PCR, while the TCRdb copy is restricted to in-frame clones and leaves out a portion. The data contain around 72,000 clones, 86% of them singletons. Trimming removed 4 bases at V and 3 bases at J, with 13 bases between. The germline V gene encodes CDR1 SGHNT and CDR2 YYREEE (reference sequence). The CDR3 totals 14 residues. The source material was CD4+ or CD8+ T cells sorted from blood, sampled in a trial of the OX40 agonist ivuxolimab. The sequence was obtained from an adult with an advanced solid tumor such as melanoma, head and neck, liver or kidney cancer. The chain couples TRBV5-4 to TRBJ1-2; D is perhaps TRBD1 (5 bases). The CDR3 DNA sequence: TGTGCCAGCAGCCAGGGAAACAGGCACTATGGCTACACCTTC. It translates to CASSQGNRHYGYTF.